This TCR beta chain was identified in a study of T-cell memory formation after mild COVID-19. TCRdb fed the 5' RACE reads into MiXCR, producing one record per CDR3 protein. The table has about 27,000 distinct CDR3 sequences, approximately 16% seen once. Germline assignment: CDR1 MGHRA and CDR2 YSYEKL. The CDR3 spans 15 residues. The J segment lost 7 bases and the V segment lost 2 bases, leaving 3 bases of the junction unmatched. The sequencing input was PBMCs or a T cell subset sorted from them (not recorded which). This chain links TRBV4-1 with TRBJ2-2; 11 nucleotides align to TRBD2. The TCR sequence derives from an adult who had mild COVID-19 (a few samples of this study predate the infection). Cell type and time point are not known. The CDR3 region has the DNA TGCGCCAGCAGCCAACCCGGGACTAGCGGCGGGGAGCTGTTTTTT. This encodes CASSQPGTSGGELFF.